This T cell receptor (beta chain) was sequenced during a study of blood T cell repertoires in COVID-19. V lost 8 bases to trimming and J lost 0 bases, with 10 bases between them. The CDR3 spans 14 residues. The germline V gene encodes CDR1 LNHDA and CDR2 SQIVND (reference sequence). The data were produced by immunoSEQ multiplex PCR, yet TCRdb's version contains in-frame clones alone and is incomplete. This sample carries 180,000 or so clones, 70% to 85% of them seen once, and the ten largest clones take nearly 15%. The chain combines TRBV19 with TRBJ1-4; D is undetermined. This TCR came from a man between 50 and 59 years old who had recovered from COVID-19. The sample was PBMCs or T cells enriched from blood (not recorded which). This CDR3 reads CASGSQSTNEKLFF. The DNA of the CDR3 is TGTGCCAGTGGATCACAGTCAACTAATGAAAAACTGTTTTTT.